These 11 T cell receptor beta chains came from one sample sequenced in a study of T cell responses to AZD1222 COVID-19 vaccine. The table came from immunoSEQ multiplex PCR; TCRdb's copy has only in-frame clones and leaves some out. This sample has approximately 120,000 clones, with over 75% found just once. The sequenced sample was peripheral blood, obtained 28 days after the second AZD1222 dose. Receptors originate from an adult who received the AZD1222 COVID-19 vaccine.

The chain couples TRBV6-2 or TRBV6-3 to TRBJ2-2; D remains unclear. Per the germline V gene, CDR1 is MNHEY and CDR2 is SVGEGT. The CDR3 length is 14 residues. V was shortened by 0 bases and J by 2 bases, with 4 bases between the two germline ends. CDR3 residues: CASSYSLNTGELFF. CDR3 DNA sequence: TGTGCCAGCAGTTACTCGCTAAACACCGGGGAGCTGTTTTTT.

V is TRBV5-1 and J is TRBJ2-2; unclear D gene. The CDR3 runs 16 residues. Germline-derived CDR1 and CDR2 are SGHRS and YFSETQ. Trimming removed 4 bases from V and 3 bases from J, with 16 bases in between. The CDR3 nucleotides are TGCGCCAGCAGCACTGACCGGGTAAAAGACACCGGGGAGCTGTTTTTT. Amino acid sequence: CASSTDRVKDTGELFF.

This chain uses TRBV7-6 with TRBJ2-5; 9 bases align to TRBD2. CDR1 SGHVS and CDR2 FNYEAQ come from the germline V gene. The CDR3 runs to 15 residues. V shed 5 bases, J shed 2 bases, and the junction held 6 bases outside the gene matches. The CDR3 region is CASSPSTSGQETQYF. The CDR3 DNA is TGTGCCAGCAGCCCCTCCACTAGCGGGCAAGAGACCCAGTACTTC. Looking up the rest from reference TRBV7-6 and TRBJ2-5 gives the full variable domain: GAGVSQSPRYKVTKRGQDVALRCDPISGHVSLYWYRQALGQGPEFLTYFNYEAQQDKSGLPNDRFSAERPEGSISTLTIQRTEQRDSAMYRCASSPSTSGQETQYFGPGTRLLVL.

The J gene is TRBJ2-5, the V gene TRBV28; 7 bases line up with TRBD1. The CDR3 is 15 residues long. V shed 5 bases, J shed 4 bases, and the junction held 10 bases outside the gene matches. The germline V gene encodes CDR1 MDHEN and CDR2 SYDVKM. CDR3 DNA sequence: TGTGCCAGCAGTGAACAGGGGCGAGGTGTAGAGACCCAGTACTTC. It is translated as CASSEQGRGVETQYF.

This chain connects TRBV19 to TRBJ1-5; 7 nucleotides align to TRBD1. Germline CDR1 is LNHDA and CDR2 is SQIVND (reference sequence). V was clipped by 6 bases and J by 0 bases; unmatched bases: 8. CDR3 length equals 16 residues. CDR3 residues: CASSPGTVYSNQPQHF. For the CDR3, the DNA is TGTGCCAGTAGCCCCGGGACAGTTTATAGCAATCAGCCCCAGCATTTT.

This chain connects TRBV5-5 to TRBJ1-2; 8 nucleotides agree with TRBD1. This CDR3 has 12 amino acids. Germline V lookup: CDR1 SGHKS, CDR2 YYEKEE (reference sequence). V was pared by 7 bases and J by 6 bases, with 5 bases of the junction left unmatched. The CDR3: CASPDRANGYTF. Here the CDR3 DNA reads TGTGCCAGCCCGGACAGGGCCAATGGCTACACCTTC.

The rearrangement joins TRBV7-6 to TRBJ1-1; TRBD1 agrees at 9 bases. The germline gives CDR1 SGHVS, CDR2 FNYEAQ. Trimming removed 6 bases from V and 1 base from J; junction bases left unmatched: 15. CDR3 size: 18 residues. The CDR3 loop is CASSHLKGTGKTNTEAFF. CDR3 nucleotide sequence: TGTGCCAGCAGTCATCTCAAGGGGACAGGGAAGACGAACACTGAAGCTTTCTTT.

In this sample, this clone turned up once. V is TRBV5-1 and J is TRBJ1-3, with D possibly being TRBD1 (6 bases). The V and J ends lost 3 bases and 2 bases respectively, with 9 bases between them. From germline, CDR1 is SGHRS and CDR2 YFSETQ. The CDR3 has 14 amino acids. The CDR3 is CASSWGGPGNTIYF. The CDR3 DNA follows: TGCGCCAGCAGCTGGGGGGGCCCTGGAAACACCATATATTTT.

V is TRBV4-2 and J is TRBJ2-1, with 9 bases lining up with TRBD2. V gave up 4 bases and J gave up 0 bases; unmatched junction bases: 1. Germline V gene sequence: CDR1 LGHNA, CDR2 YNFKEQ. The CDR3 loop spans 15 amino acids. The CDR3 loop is CASSLSGSSYNEQFF. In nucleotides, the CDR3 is TGTGCCAGCAGCCTTAGCGGGAGCTCCTACAATGAGCAGTTCTTC.

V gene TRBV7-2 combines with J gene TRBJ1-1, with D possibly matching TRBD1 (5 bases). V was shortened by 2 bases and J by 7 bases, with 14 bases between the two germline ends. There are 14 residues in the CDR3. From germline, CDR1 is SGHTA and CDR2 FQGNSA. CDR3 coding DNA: TGTGCCAGCAGCTTACAGCAGGGAGGGTTTGAAGCTTTCTTT. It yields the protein CASSLQQGGFEAFF.

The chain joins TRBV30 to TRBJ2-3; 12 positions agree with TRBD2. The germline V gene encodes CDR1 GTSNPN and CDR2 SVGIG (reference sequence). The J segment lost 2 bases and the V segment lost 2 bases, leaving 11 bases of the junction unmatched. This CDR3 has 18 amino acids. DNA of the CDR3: TGTGCCTGGAGTCCTCTCATTGGACTAGCGGGGCACACAGATACGCAGTATTTT. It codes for CAWSPLIGLAGHTDTQYF.